This T cell receptor (beta chain) was obtained from a study of Graves' ophthalmopathy and Graves' hyperthyroidism. Points on this clonotype: What it recognizes is unknown.

RNA transcripts provided the template for amplifying TCR beta CDR3 regions. Investigators did first-round RT-PCR with HTBI primers, then second-round multiplex PCR. Each CDR3 protein is one row after TCRdb ran MiXCR on the multiplex PCR reads. Of hundreds of thousands of distinct CDR3 sequences listed, around 21% are singletons. Trimming shortened V by 5 bases and J by 0 bases, and 13 bases separated the two germline ends. There are 15 residues in the CDR3. Study-wide results and limits: With 70.59% sensitivity and approximately 72% specificity, the model predicted ophthalmopathy progression. The 13-signature model separated ophthalmopathy from stable hyperthyroidism at roughly 90% sensitivity and about 81% specificity.

Hyperthyroidism patients, all newly diagnosed, had under 2 months' duration and ages of 18 to 65. The authors used Ficoll-Paque density gradient centrifugation to separate PBMCs. The input was 7.5 to 10 ml of fresh peripheral blood. This sequence originates from a woman aged 18-35 years with stable Graves' hyperthyroidism. The V call is TRBV12-3 or TRBV12-4, the J call TRBJ1-1; TRBD1 is a possible D gene (5 bases). Material for sequencing was peripheral blood. CDR3: CASSLNRPMNTEAFF. Here the CDR3 DNA reads TGTGCCAGCAGTCTTAACAGGCCTATGAACACTGAAGCTTTCTTT.